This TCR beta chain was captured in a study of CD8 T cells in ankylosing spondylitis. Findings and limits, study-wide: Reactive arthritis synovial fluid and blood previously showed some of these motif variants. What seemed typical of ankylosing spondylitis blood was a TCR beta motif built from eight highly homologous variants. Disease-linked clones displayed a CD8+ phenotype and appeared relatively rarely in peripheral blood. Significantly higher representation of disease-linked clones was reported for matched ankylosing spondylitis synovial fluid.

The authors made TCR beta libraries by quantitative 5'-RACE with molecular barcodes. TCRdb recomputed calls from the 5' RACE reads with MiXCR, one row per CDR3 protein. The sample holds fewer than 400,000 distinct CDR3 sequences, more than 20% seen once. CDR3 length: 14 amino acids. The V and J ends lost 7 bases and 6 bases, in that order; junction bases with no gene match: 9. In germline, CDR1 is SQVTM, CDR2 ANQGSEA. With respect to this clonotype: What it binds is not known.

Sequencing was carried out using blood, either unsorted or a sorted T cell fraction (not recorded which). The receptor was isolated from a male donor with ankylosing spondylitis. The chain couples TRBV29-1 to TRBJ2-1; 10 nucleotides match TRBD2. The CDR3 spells CSGVAGGLANEQFF. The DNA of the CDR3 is TGCAGCGGGGTAGCGGGAGGATTAGCCAATGAGCAGTTCTTC.